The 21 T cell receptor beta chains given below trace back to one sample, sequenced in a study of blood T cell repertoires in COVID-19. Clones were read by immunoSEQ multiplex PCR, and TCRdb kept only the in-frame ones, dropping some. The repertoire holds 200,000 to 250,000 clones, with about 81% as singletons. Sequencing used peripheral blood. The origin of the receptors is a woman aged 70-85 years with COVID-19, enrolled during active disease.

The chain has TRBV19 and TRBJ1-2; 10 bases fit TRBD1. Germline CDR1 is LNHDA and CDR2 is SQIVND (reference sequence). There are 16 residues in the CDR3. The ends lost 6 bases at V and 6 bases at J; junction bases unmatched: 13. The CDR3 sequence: CASSTQKTGGKDGYTF. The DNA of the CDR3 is TGTGCCAGTAGCACCCAGAAGACAGGGGGCAAGGATGGCTACACCTTC.

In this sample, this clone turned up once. CDR3 protein: CASSSLFSGRASEQYF. CDR3 DNA: TGTGCCAGCAGTTCCCTATTTAGCGGGAGGGCCTCCGAGCAGTACTTC. The J gene is TRBJ2-7, the V gene TRBV6-5; 11 bases fit TRBD2. From germline, CDR1 is MNHEY and CDR2 SVGAGI. The CDR3 consists of 16 residues. The trim removed 4 bases at V and 6 bases at J, leaving 11 bases unmatched.

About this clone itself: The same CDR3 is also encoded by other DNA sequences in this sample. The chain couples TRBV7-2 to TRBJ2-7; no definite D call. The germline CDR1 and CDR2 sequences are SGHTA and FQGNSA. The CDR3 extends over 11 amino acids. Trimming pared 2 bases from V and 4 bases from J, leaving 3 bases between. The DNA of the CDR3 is TGTGCCAGCAGCTTAACTTACGAGCAGTACTTC. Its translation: CASSLTYEQYF.

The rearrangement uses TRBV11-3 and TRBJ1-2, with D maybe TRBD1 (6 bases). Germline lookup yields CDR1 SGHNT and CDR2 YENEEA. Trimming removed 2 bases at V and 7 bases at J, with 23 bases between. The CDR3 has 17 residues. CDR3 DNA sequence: TGTGCCAGCAGCTTACAGAGACAGGTAACTCCTTGGGGTGGCTACACCTTC. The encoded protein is CASSLQRQVTPWGGYTF.

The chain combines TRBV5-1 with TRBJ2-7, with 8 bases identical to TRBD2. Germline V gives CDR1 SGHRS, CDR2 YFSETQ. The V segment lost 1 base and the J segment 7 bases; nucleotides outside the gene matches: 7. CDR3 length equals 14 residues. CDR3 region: CASSLMGLGAEQYF. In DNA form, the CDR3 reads TGCGCCAGCAGCTTGATGGGACTAGGGGCTGAGCAGTACTTC.

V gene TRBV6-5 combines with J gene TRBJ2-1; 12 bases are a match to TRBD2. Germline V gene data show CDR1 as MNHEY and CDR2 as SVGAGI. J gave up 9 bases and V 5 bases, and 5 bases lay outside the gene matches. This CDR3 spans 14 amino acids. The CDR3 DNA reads TGTGCCAGCAGTAGACTAGCGGGAGAGAGTGAGCAGTTCTTC. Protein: CASSRLAGESEQFF.

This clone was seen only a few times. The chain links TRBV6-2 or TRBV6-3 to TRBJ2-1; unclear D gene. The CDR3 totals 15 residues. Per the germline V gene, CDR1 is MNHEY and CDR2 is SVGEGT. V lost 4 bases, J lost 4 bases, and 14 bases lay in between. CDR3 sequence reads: CASSSRGASYNEQFF. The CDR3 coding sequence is TGTGCCAGCAGTTCCCGAGGAGCGTCGTACAATGAGCAGTTCTTC.

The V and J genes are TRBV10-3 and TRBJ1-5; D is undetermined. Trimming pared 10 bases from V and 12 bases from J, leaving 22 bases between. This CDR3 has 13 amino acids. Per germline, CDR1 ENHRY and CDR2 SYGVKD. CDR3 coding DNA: TGTGCCACCAATATAGATTTAGTCCAGGTCCAGCATTTT. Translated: CATNIDLVQVQHF.

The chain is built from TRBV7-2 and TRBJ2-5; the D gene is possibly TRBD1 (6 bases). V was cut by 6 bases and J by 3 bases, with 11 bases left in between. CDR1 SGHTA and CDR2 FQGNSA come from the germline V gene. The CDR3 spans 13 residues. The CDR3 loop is CASSHRAEETQYF. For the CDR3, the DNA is TGTGCCAGCAGTCACAGGGCTGAAGAGACCCAGTACTTC.

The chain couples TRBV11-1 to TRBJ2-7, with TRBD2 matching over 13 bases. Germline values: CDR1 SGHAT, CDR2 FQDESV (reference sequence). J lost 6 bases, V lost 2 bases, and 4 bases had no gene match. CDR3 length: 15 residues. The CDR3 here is CASSLRLAGGREQYF. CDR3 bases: TGTGCCAGCAGCTTAAGACTAGCGGGAGGACGCGAGCAGTACTTC.

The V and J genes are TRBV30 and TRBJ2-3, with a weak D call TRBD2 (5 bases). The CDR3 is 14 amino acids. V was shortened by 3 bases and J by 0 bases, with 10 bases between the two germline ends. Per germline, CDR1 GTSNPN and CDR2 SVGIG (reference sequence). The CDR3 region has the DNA TGTGCCTGGAGGGCGGGCCTGAGCACAGATACGCAGTATTTT. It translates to CAWRAGLSTDTQYF.

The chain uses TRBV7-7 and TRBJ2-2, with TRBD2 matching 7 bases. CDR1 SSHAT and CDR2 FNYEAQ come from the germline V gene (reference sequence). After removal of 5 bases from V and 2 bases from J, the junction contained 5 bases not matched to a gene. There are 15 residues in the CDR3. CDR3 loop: CASSAGLGNTGELFF. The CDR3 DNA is TGTGCCAGCAGCGCCGGACTAGGTAACACCGGGGAGCTGTTTTTT.

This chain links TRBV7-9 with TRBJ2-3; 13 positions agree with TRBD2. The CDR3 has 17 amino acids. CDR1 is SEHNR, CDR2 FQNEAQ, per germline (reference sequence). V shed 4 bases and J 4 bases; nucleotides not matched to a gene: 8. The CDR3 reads CASSSTGLAGYADTQYF. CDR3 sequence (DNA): TGTGCCAGCAGCTCAACGGGACTAGCGGGATACGCAGATACGCAGTATTTT.

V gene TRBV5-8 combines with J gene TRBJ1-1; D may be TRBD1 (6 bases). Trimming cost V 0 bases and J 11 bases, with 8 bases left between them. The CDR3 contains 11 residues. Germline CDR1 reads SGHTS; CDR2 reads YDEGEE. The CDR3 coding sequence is TGTGCCAGCAGCTTGGTCAGGGGCGCTTTCTTT. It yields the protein CASSLVRGAFF. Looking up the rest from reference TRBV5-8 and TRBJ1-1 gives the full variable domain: EAGVTQSPTHLIKTRGQQATLRCSPISGHTSVYWYQQALGLGLQFLLWYDEGEERNRGNFPPRFSGRQFPNYSSELNVNALELEDSALYLCASSLVRGAFFGQGTRLTVV.

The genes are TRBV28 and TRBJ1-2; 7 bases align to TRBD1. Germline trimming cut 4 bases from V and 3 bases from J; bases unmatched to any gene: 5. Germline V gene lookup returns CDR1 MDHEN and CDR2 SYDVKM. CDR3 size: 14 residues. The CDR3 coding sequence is TGTGCCAGCAGTTCCCAGGGGGAGCACTATGGCTACACCTTC. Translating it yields CASSSQGEHYGYTF.

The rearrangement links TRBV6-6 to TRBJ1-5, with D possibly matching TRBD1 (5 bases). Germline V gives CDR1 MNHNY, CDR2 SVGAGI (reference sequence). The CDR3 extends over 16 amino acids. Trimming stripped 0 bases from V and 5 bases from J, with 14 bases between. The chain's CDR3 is CASSYSRGSGDQPQHF. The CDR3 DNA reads TGTGCCAGCAGTTACTCAAGGGGAAGCGGGGATCAGCCCCAGCATTTT.

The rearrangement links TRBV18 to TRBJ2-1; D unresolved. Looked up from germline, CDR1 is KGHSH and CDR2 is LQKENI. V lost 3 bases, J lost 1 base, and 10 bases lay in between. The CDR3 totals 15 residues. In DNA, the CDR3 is TGTGCCAGCTCACCTACCCTAGTTTCCTACAATGAGCAGTTCTTC. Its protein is CASSPTLVSYNEQFF.

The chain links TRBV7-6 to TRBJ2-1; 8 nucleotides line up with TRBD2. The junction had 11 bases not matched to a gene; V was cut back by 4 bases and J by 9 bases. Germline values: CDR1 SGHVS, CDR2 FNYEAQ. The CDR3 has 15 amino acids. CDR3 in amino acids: CASSSPGLGLGEQFF. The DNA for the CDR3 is TGTGCCAGCAGCTCTCCGGGACTAGGTTTAGGTGAGCAGTTCTTC.

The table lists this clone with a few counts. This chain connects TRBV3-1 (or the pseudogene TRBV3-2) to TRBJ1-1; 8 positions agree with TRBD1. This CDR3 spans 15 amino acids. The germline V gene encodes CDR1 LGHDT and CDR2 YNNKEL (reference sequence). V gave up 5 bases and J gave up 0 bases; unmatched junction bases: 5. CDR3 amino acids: CASSYWTGLNTEAFF. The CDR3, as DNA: TGTGCCAGCAGCTACTGGACAGGGCTGAACACTGAAGCTTTCTTT.

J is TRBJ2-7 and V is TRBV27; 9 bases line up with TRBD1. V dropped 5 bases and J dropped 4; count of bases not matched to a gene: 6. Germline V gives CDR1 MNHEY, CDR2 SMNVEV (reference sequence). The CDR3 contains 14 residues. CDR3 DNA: TGTGCCAGCAGTCCCGGGACAGGGTTTTACGAGCAGTACTTC. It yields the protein CASSPGTGFYEQYF.

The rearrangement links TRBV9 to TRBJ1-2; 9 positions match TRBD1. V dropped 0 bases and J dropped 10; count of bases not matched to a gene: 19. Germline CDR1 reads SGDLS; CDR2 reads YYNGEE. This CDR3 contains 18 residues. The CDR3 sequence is CASSVDPVGTGIPMYYTF. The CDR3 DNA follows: TGTGCCAGCAGCGTAGATCCCGTGGGGACAGGGATTCCCATGTACTACACCTTC.